These T cell receptor beta chains were read from a single sample in a study of blood T cell repertoires in COVID-19. Assay: immunoSEQ multiplex PCR; the TCRdb copy retains only in-frame clones and omits some. The profile shows hundreds of thousands of clones, 85% to 90% of them singletons. The sample taken for sequencing was peripheral blood. These receptors all stem from a woman aged 50 to 60 with COVID-19, enrolled during active disease. The CDR3 runs from the conserved cysteine through the conserved F or W. A D gene is named only where the DNA matches it firmly. Some rows have no size entry. The others give once, few or many, or a class for an expanded clone.

V gene: TRBV10-3; D gene: .; clone size: .; J gene: TRBJ1-4; CDR3 DNA: TGTGCCATCAGTGCCGGGGGAGGGGGGATCGAAAAACTGTTTTTT; CDR3 protein: CAISAGGGGIEKLFF
V gene: TRBV18; D gene: TRBD2; clone size: .; J gene: TRBJ2-1; CDR3 DNA: TGTGCCAGCTCACCATCGGGACTAGCGGGAGGGCGTGAGCAGTTCTTC; CDR3 protein: CASSPSGLAGGREQFF
V gene: TRBV27; D gene: TRBD1; clone size: .; J gene: TRBJ1-2; CDR3 DNA: TGTGCCAGCAGTTTCACCGGGACAGAGATCTATGGCTACACCTTC; CDR3 protein: CASSFTGTEIYGYTF
V gene: TRBV11-3; D gene: .; clone size: .; J gene: TRBJ2-5; CDR3 DNA: TGTGCCAGCAGCTTCCGAGAGACCCAGTACTTC; CDR3 protein: CASSFRETQYF
V gene: TRBV19; D gene: TRBD1; clone size: few; J gene: TRBJ1-1; CDR3 DNA: TGTGCCAGTACTTCAGGGGGAATGAACACTGAAGCTTTCTTT; CDR3 protein: CASTSGGMNTEAFF
V gene: TRBV29-1; D gene: .; clone size: .; J gene: TRBJ1-1; CDR3 DNA: TGCAGCGTTATGGACATTGACACTGAAGCTTTCTTT; CDR3 protein: CSVMDIDTEAFF
V gene: TRBV7-2; D gene: TRBD2; clone size: .; J gene: TRBJ2-1; CDR3 DNA: TGTGCCAGCAGCCAACGGGGGGCGGGAGGGGGGTACAATGAGCAGTTCTTC; CDR3 protein: CASSQRGAGGGYNEQFF
V gene: TRBV3-1/TRBV3-2; D gene: .; clone size: .; J gene: TRBJ1-4; CDR3 DNA: TGTGCCAGCAGCCAAGGGACAGCAACTAATGAAAAACTGTTTTTT; CDR3 protein: CASSQGTATNEKLFF
V gene: TRBV19; D gene: .; clone size: .; J gene: TRBJ1-2; CDR3 DNA: TGTGCCAGTACCGACTTTGGCTATGGCTACACCTTC; CDR3 protein: CASTDFGYGYTF
V gene: TRBV5-6; D gene: TRBD2; clone size: .; J gene: TRBJ2-7; CDR3 DNA: TGTGCCAGCAGCCCGGTCCCGGGAGGCACCTACGAGCAGTACTTC; CDR3 protein: CASSPVPGGTYEQYF
V gene: TRBV12-5; D gene: .; clone size: .; J gene: TRBJ2-7; CDR3 DNA: TGTGCTAGTGGTTTGGCAGGGTCTTACGAGCAGTACTTC; CDR3 protein: CASGLAGSYEQYF
V gene: TRBV7-2; D gene: TRBD2; clone size: .; J gene: TRBJ2-3; CDR3 DNA: TGTGCCAGCAGCCCACAGACTAGCGGCACAGATACGCAGTATTTT; CDR3 protein: CASSPQTSGTDTQYF
V gene: TRBV29-1; D gene: TRBD1; clone size: .; J gene: TRBJ1-2; CDR3 DNA: TGCAGCGTTGACGTGGCAGGGGGCCGAGATGGCTACACCTTC; CDR3 protein: CSVDVAGGRDGYTF
V gene: TRBV18; D gene: TRBD2; clone size: .; J gene: TRBJ2-1; CDR3 DNA: TGTGCCAGCTCACCTTCCCGGGGGGTGACCTACAATGAGCAGTTCTTC; CDR3 protein: CASSPSRGVTYNEQFF
V gene: TRBV11-2; D gene: TRBD1; clone size: .; J gene: TRBJ2-3; CDR3 DNA: TGTGCCAGCAGTCTTTGGTTGACAGGGGTCACAGATACGCAGTATTTT; CDR3 protein: CASSLWLTGVTDTQYF
V gene: TRBV2; D gene: TRBD1; clone size: .; J gene: TRBJ2-7; CDR3 DNA: TGTGCCAGCAGTGAACGGACAGGGGCGGGGGAGCAGTACTTC; CDR3 protein: CASSERTGAGEQYF
V gene: TRBV12-5; D gene: TRBD1; clone size: .; J gene: TRBJ1-2; CDR3 DNA: TGTGCTAGTGGTCTATTGACAGGGGGTAACTATGGCTACACCTTC; CDR3 protein: CASGLLTGGNYGYTF
V gene: TRBV10-1; D gene: .; clone size: .; J gene: TRBJ2-1; CDR3 DNA: TGCGCCAGCAGCCCGTCCGGTTCACTTGCGCAGTTCTTC; CDR3 protein: CASSPSGSLAQFF
V gene: TRBV6-5; D gene: .; clone size: .; J gene: TRBJ1-6; CDR3 DNA: TGTGCCAGCAGTTACACACCCTTGACAGACTCACCCCTCCACTTT; CDR3 protein: CASSYTPLTDSPLHF
V gene: TRBV9; D gene: .; clone size: once; J gene: TRBJ1-5; CDR3 DNA: TGTGCCAGCAGCGTAGACGCGGGAACTGTCGATCAGCCCCAGCATTTT; CDR3 protein: CASSVDAGTVDQPQHF
V gene: TRBV24-1; D gene: TRBD2; clone size: .; J gene: TRBJ2-1; CDR3 DNA: TGTGCCACCAGTGCCGGGAGGGCCTACAATGAGCAGTTCTTC; CDR3 protein: CATSAGRAYNEQFF
V gene: TRBV7-2; D gene: .; clone size: once; J gene: TRBJ2-5; CDR3 DNA: TGTGCCAGCAGCTTAAATCGTGCTTCGGCCCAGTACTTC; CDR3 protein: CASSLNRASAQYF
V gene: TRBV7-2; D gene: TRBD2; clone size: few; J gene: TRBJ2-7; CDR3 DNA: TGTGCCAGCAGCTTAGTTGGCGGGAGAAGCGAGCAGTACTTC; CDR3 protein: CASSLVGGRSEQYF
V gene: TRBV30; D gene: .; clone size: once; J gene: TRBJ2-3; CDR3 DNA: TGTGCCTGGAGTTGGGGGCCGTACACAGATACGCAGTATTTT; CDR3 protein: CAWSWGPYTDTQYF
V gene: TRBV30; D gene: .; clone size: .; J gene: TRBJ2-7; CDR3 DNA: TGTGCCTGGAATCAGGGCTTGGGGCCCTACGAGCAGTACTTC; CDR3 protein: CAWNQGLGPYEQYF
V gene: TRBV5-1; D gene: TRBD1; clone size: .; J gene: TRBJ2-2; CDR3 DNA: TGCGCCAGCAGCTGGGGGGACAGGGGTTCCACCGGGGAGCTGTTTTTT; CDR3 protein: CASSWGDRGSTGELFF
V gene: TRBV2; D gene: .; clone size: .; J gene: TRBJ1-2; CDR3 DNA: TGTGCCAGCAGTGACTCCCCGACAACAGCTAACTATGGCTACACCTTC; CDR3 protein: CASSDSPTTANYGYTF
V gene: TRBV6-5; D gene: TRBD2; clone size: .; J gene: TRBJ2-7; CDR3 DNA: TGTGCCAGCAGTTCCACTAGCGAACCCTACGAGCAGTACTTC; CDR3 protein: CASSSTSEPYEQYF
V gene: TRBV28; D gene: TRBD1; clone size: .; J gene: TRBJ1-2; CDR3 DNA: TGTGCCAGCAGTCGCGACTGGACAGGGCATGGCTACACCTTC; CDR3 protein: CASSRDWTGHGYTF
V gene: TRBV7-9; D gene: TRBD1; clone size: .; J gene: TRBJ2-7; CDR3 DNA: TGTGCCAGCAGCTACCCGACAGGGCGCGGCTCCTACGAGCAGTACTTC; CDR3 protein: CASSYPTGRGSYEQYF
V gene: TRBV7-3; D gene: TRBD1; clone size: .; J gene: TRBJ2-3; CDR3 DNA: TGTGCCAGCAGCTTCGGACAGGCACAGGGCACAGATACGCAGTATTTT; CDR3 protein: CASSFGQAQGTDTQYF
V gene: TRBV5-1; D gene: .; clone size: .; J gene: TRBJ1-1; CDR3 DNA: TGCGCCAGCAGCTTGGACGGGATGGGGACTGAAGCTTTCTTT; CDR3 protein: CASSLDGMGTEAFF
V gene: TRBV5-6; D gene: TRBD2; clone size: .; J gene: TRBJ2-7; CDR3 DNA: TGTGCCAGCAGCAACCCTAGCGGACTCTACGAGCAGTACTTC; CDR3 protein: CASSNPSGLYEQYF
V gene: TRBV30; D gene: TRBD1; clone size: .; J gene: TRBJ2-5; CDR3 DNA: TGTGCCTGGGATCGACAGGGATCGAAAGAAGAGACCCAGTACTTC; CDR3 protein: CAWDRQGSKEETQYF
V gene: TRBV6-5; D gene: TRBD1; clone size: .; J gene: TRBJ2-5; CDR3 DNA: TGTGCCAGCAGACGGACAGGGAAAGAGACCCAGTACTTC; CDR3 protein: CASRRTGKETQYF
V gene: TRBV11-3; D gene: TRBD1; clone size: .; J gene: TRBJ2-5; CDR3 DNA: TGTGCCAGCAGACGACCGACAGGGGGCAAGGAGACCCAGTACTTC; CDR3 protein: CASRRPTGGKETQYF
V gene: TRBV7-2; D gene: .; clone size: once; J gene: TRBJ1-2; CDR3 DNA: TGTGCCAGCAGCTTAAGGGTCCGGCAGGGCCAGGGGGGCTACACCTTC; CDR3 protein: CASSLRVRQGQGGYTF
V gene: TRBV5-4; D gene: TRBD1; clone size: .; J gene: TRBJ2-7; CDR3 DNA: TGTGCCAGCAGTCGAGGACAGGGCTACGAGCAGTACTTC; CDR3 protein: CASSRGQGYEQYF
V gene: TRBV24-1; D gene: TRBD1; clone size: .; J gene: TRBJ2-1; CDR3 DNA: TGTGCCACCAGTGGACAGGGCTACAATGAGCAGTTCTTC; CDR3 protein: CATSGQGYNEQFF
V gene: TRBV28; D gene: .; clone size: .; J gene: TRBJ1-6; CDR3 DNA: TGTGCCAGCAGTTTGGGGACGGGGCAGGGGTATTCACCCCTCCACTTT; CDR3 protein: CASSLGTGQGYSPLHF
V gene: TRBV7-9; D gene: .; clone size: .; J gene: TRBJ2-5; CDR3 DNA: TGTGCCAGCAGCCGGGACTCTCAAGAGACCCAGTACTTC; CDR3 protein: CASSRDSQETQYF
V gene: TRBV4-1; D gene: .; clone size: few; J gene: TRBJ1-5; CDR3 DNA: TGCGCCAGCAGCCGCCGAGCCGGACAAGGGGGTCTGCCCCAGCATTTT; CDR3 protein: CASSRRAGQGGLPQHF
V gene: TRBV30; D gene: .; clone size: .; J gene: TRBJ2-3; CDR3 DNA: TGTGCCTGGAGGGGTTGGGGCAGGGGAAGCACAGATACGCAGTATTTT; CDR3 protein: CAWRGWGRGSTDTQYF
V gene: TRBV5-8; D gene: TRBD1; clone size: few; J gene: TRBJ1-1; CDR3 DNA: TGTGCCAGCAGCTTGGCTGGACAGGGGGAGAACACTGAAGCTTTCTTT; CDR3 protein: CASSLAGQGENTEAFF
V gene: TRBV15; D gene: TRBD1; clone size: few; J gene: TRBJ1-2; CDR3 DNA: TGTGCCACCAGCGGCCCGGGACAGGGGACGAGGGTTAATGGCTACACCTTC; CDR3 protein: CATSGPGQGTRVNGYTF
V gene: TRBV5-1; D gene: .; clone size: .; J gene: TRBJ1-2; CDR3 DNA: TGCGCCAGCAGCTTGAATTGGGAGGATGGCTACACCTTC; CDR3 protein: CASSLNWEDGYTF
V gene: TRBV27; D gene: TRBD2; clone size: once; J gene: TRBJ2-2; CDR3 DNA: TGTGCCAGCAGTTTGGGTTCTAGCGGGAGAGGAAACACCGGGGAGCTGTTTTTT; CDR3 protein: CASSLGSSGRGNTGELFF
V gene: TRBV5-1; D gene: TRBD2; clone size: .; J gene: TRBJ2-7; CDR3 DNA: TGCGCCAGCAGCGTTTTTGGGGGAGGGCCCCACGAGCAGTACTTC; CDR3 protein: CASSVFGGGPHEQYF
V gene: TRBV29-1; D gene: .; clone size: .; J gene: TRBJ1-1; CDR3 DNA: TGCAGCGTCCCGACCACAGGGACCACTGAAGCTTTCTTT; CDR3 protein: CSVPTTGTTEAFF
V gene: TRBV27; D gene: .; clone size: .; J gene: TRBJ2-4; CDR3 DNA: TGTGCCAGCAACAACAGGGTACTAGCCAAAAACATTCAGTACTTC; CDR3 protein: CASNNRVLAKNIQYF
V gene: TRBV12-5; D gene: .; clone size: .; J gene: TRBJ2-1; CDR3 DNA: TGTGCTAGTGGTTTTGAGGATGAGCAGTTCTTC; CDR3 protein: CASGFEDEQFF
V gene: TRBV7-9; D gene: .; clone size: .; J gene: TRBJ1-4; CDR3 DNA: TGTGCCAGCAGCCCCGGGGGGGGTAATGAAAAACTGTTTTTT; CDR3 protein: CASSPGGGNEKLFF
V gene: TRBV3-1/TRBV3-2; D gene: TRBD2; clone size: .; J gene: TRBJ2-3; CDR3 DNA: TGTGCCAGCAGCCAATCTCTAGCGGGAGTTCGAACGCGTACGCAGTATTTT; CDR3 protein: CASSQSLAGVRTRTQYF
V gene: TRBV3-1/TRBV3-2; D gene: .; clone size: once; J gene: TRBJ2-1; CDR3 DNA: TGTGCCAGCAGCCTGCCGGGATCTTATTCCTCGAATGAGCAGTTCTTC; CDR3 protein: CASSLPGSYSSNEQFF
V gene: TRBV5-1; D gene: TRBD2; clone size: .; J gene: TRBJ2-3; CDR3 DNA: TGCGCCAGCAGCCGTCCGACTAGCTCCGAAGATACGCAGTATTTT; CDR3 protein: CASSRPTSSEDTQYF
V gene: TRBV5-1; D gene: .; clone size: .; J gene: TRBJ1-3; CDR3 DNA: TGCGCCAGCAGCCCAACCACAAGTGGAAACACCATATATTTT; CDR3 protein: CASSPTTSGNTIYF
V gene: TRBV18; D gene: TRBD2; clone size: .; J gene: TRBJ2-7; CDR3 DNA: TGTGCCAGCTCACCGAAACCTGTGAGCGGGAGCTCCTACGAGCAGTACTTC; CDR3 protein: CASSPKPVSGSSYEQYF